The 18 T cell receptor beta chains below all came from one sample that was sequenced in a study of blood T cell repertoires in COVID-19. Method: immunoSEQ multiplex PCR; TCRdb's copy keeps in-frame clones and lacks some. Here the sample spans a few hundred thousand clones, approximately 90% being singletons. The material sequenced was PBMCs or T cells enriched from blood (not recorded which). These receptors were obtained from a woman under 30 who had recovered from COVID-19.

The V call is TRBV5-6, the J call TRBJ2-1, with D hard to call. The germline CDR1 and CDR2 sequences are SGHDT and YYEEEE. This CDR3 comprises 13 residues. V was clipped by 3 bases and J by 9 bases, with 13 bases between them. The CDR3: CASSSGRSGEQFF. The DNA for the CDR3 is TGTGCCAGCAGCTCCGGCCGGAGTGGTGAGCAGTTCTTC.

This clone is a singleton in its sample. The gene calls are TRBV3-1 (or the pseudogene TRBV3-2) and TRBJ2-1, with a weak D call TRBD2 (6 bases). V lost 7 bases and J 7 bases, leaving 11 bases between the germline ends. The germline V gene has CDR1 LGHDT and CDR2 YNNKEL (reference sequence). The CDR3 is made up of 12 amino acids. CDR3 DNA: TGTGCCAGCACCCATGCGGGGAATGAGCAGTTCTTC. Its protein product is CASTHAGNEQFF.

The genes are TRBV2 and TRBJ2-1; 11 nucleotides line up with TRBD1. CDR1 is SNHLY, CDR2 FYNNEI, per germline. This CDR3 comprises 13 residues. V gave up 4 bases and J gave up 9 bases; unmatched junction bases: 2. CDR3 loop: CASSAGTGGEQFF. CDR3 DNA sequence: TGTGCCAGCAGTGCCGGGACAGGGGGTGAGCAGTTCTTC.

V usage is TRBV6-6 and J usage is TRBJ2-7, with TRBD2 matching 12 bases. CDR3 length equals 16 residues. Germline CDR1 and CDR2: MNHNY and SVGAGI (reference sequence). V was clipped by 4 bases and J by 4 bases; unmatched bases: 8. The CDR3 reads CASSFGRTSGVYEQYF. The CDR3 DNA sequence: TGTGCCAGCAGTTTCGGTCGGACTAGCGGGGTTTACGAGCAGTACTTC.

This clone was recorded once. DNA of the CDR3: TGTGCCAGCAGTCGGGACAGGGAGCCTGAAGCTTTCTTT. The encoded protein is CASSRDREPEAFF. V gene TRBV2 combines with J gene TRBJ1-1; 9 nucleotides match TRBD1. CDR3 length: 13 residues. Germline assignment: CDR1 SNHLY and CDR2 FYNNEI. Trimming took 5 bases from V and 6 from J; bases not matched to a gene: 4. The full variable domain, completed using reference TRBV2 and TRBJ1-1, is EPEVTQTPSHQVTQMGQEVILRCVPISNHLYFYWYRQILGQKVEFLVSFYNNEISEKSEIFDDQFSVERPDGSNFTLKIRSTKLEDSAMYFCASSRDREPEAFFGQGTRLTVV.

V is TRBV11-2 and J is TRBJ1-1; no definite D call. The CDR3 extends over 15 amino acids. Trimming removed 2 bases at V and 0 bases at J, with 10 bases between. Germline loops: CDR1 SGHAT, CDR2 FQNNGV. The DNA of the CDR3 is TGTGCCAGCAGCTTACTAGCCAGCTTGAACACTGAAGCTTTCTTT. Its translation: CASSLLASLNTEAFF.

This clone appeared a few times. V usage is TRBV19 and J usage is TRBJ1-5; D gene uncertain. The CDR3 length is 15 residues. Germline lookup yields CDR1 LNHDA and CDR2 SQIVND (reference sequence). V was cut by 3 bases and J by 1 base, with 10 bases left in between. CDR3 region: CASSIAVRSNQPQHF. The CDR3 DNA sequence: TGTGCCAGTAGTATCGCTGTTCGGAGCAATCAGCCCCAGCATTTT.

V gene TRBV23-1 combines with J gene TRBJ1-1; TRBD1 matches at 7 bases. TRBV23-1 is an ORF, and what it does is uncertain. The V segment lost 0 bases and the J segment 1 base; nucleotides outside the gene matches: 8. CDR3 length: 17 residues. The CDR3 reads CASSQSRTGPQNTEAFF. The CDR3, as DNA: TGCGCCAGCAGTCAATCCCGGACAGGACCCCAGAACACTGAAGCTTTCTTT.

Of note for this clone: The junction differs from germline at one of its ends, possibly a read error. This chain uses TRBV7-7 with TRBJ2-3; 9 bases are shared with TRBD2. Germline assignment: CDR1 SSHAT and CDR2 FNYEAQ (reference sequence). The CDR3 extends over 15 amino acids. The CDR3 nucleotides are TGTGCTAGCAGCCCCATCGGACTAGCGACAGATACGCAGTATTTT. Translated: CASSPIGLATDTQYF.

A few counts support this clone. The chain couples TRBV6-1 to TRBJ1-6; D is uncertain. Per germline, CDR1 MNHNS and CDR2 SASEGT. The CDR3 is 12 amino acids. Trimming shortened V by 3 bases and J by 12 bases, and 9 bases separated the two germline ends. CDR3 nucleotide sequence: TGTGCCAGCAGTGATTCTTTGAGACCCCTCCACTTT. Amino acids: CASSDSLRPLHF.

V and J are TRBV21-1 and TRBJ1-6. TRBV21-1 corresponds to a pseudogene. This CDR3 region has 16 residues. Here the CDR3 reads CASSKAGGAGNSPLHF. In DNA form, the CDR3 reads TGTGCCAGCAGCAAAGCCGGAGGGGCAGGTAATTCACCCCTCCACTTT.

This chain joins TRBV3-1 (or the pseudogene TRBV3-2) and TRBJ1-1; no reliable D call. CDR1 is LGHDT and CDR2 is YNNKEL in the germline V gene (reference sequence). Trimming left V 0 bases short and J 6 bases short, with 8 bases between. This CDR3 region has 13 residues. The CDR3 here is CASSQDPFPEAFF. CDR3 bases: TGTGCCAGCAGCCAAGACCCGTTTCCTGAAGCTTTCTTT.

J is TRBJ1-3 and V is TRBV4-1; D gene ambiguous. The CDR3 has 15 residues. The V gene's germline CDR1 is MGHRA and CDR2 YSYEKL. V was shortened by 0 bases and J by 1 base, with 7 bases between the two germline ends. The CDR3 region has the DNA TGCGCCAGCAGCCAAGACTCCGGGTCTGGAAACACCATATATTTT. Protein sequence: CASSQDSGSGNTIYF.

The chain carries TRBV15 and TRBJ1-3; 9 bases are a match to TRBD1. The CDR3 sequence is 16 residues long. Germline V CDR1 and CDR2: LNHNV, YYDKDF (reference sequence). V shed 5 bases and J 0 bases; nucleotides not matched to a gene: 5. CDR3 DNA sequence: TGTGCCACCAGCTTGGGACAGGGTAGCTCTGGAAACACCATATATTTT. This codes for CATSLGQGSSGNTIYF. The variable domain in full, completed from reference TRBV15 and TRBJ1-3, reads DAMVIQNPRYQVTQFGKPVTLSCSQTLNHNVMYWYQQKSSQAPKLLFHYYDKDFNNEADTPDNFQSRRPNTSFCFLDIRSPGLGDTAMYLCATSLGQGSSGNTIYFGEGSWLTVV.

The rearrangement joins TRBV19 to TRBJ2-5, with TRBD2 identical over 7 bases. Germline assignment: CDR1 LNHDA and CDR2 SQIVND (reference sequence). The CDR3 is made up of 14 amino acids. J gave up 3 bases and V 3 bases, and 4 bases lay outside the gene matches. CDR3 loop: CASSIGGREETQYF. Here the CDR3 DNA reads TGTGCCAGTAGTATCGGGGGGAGGGAAGAGACCCAGTACTTC.

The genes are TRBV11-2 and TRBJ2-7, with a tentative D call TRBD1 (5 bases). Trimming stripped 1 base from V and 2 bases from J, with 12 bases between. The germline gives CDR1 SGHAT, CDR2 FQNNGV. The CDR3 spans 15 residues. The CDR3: CASSLGQGTPYEQYF. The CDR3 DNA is TGTGCCAGCAGCTTAGGGCAGGGAACACCCTACGAGCAGTACTTC.

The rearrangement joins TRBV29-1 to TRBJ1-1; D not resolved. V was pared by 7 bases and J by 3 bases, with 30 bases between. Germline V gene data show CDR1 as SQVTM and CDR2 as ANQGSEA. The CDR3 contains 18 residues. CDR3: CSALPPPIGLSGYTEAFF. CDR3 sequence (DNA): TGCAGCGCCCTGCCACCCCCCATCGGACTCTCGGGGTACACTGAAGCTTTCTTT.

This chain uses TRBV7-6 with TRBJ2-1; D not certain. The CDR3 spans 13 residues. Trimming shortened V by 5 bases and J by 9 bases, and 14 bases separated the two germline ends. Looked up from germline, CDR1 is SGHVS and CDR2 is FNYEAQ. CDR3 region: CASSRGGFTEQFF. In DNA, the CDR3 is TGTGCCAGCAGCCGAGGTGGGTTTACTGAGCAGTTCTTC.